This is a list of T cell receptor beta chains from one sample in a study of blood T cell repertoires in COVID-19. Data came from immunoSEQ multiplex PCR; TCRdb stores just in-frame clones and leaves some out. The sample yields some 94,000 clones, about two thirds seen once. The sample consisted of peripheral blood. The receptor set was obtained from a woman aged 60-75 years in a cohort sampled during active or convalescent COVID-19. Both conserved end residues are part of each CDR3.

15,TRBJ1-2,TRBV10-3,CAISERRPGKDGYTF
15,TRBJ2-1,TRBV11-3,CASSLDFNSYNEQFF
14,TRBJ1-3,TRBV6-2/TRBV6-3,CASSRTYSGNTIYF
16,TRBJ1-2,TRBV2,CASRESITYFNYGYTF
12,TRBJ1-1,TRBV2,CASRQGLQEAFF
13,TRBJ1-4,TRBV6-4,CASSEQGGEKLFF
15,TRBJ2-7,TRBV7-9,CASTDFAGHSYEQYF
19,TRBJ2-3,TRBV2,CASKPPWETLAGYTDTQYF
15,TRBJ2-1,TRBV6-1,CASSEFAGTYNEQFF
14,TRBJ1-2,TRBV6-1,CASSEEDYWRGYTF